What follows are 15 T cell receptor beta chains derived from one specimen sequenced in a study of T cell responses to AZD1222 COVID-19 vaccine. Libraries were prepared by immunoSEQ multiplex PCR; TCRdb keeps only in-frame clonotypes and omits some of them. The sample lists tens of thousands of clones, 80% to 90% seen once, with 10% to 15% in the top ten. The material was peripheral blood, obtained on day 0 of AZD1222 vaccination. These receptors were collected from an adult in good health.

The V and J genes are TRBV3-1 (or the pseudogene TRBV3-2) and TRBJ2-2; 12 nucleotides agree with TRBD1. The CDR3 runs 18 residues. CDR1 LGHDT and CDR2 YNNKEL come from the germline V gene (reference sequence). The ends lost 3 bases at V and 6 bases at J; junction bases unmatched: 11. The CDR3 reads CASSHPGQGAQIAGELFF. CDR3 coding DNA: TGTGCCAGCAGCCACCCGGGACAGGGGGCGCAGATTGCCGGGGAGCTGTTTTTT.

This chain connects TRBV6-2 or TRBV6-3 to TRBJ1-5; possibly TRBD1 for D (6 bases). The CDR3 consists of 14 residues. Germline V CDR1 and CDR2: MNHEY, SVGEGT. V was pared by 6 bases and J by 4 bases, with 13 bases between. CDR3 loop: CASSIQGLNQPQHF. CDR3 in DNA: TGTGCCAGCAGCATACAGGGCCTGAATCAGCCCCAGCATTTT.

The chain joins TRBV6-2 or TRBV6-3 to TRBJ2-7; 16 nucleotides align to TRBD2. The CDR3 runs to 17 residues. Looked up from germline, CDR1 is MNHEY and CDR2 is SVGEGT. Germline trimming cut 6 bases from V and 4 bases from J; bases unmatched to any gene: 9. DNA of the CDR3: TGTGCCAGCAGCCCGGCGGGACTAGCGGGGGGGCCTTACGAGCAGTACTTC. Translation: CASSPAGLAGGPYEQYF.

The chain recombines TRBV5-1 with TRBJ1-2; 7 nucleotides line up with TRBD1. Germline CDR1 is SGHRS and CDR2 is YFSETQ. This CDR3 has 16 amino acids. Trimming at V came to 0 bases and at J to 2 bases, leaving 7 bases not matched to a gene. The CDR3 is CASSLDPGGQNYGYTF. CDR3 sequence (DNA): TGCGCCAGCAGCTTGGATCCAGGGGGACAGAACTATGGCTACACCTTC.

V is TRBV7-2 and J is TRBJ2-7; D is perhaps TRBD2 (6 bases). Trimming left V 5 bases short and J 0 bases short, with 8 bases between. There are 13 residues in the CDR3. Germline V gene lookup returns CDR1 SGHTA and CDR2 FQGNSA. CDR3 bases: TGTGCCAGCAGCCACGGGAGCTCCTACGAGCAGTACTTC. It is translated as CASSHGSSYEQYF.

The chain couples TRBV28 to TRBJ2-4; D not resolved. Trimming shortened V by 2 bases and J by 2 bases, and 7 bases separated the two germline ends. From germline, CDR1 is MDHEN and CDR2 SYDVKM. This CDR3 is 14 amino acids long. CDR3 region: CASSLDGTKNIQYF. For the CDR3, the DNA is TGTGCCAGCAGTTTAGACGGAACCAAAAACATTCAGTACTTC. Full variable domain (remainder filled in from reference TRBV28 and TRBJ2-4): DVKVTQSSRYLVKRTGEKVFLECVQDMDHENMFWYRQDPGLGLRLIYFSYDVKMKEKGDIPEGYSVSREKKERFSLILESASTNQTSMYLCASSLDGTKNIQYFGAGTRLSVL.

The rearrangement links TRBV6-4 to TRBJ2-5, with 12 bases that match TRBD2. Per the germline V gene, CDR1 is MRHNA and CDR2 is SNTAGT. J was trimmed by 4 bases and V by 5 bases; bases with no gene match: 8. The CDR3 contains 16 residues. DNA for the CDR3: TGTGCCAGCAGTCCCGGACTAGCGGGGCCCCGAGAGACCCAGTACTTC. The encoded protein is CASSPGLAGPRETQYF.

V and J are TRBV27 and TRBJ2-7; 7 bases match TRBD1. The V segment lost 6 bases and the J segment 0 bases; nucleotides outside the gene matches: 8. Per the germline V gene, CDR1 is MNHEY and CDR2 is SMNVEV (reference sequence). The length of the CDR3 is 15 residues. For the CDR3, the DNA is TGTGCCAGCAGGAAAGTTGCAGGGGGCTCCTACGAGCAGTACTTC. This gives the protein CASRKVAGGSYEQYF.

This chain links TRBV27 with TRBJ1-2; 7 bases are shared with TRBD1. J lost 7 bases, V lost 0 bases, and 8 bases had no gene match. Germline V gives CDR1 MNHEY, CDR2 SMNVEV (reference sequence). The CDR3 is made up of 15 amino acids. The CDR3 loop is CASSLSLAGGGGYTF. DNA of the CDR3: TGTGCCAGCAGTTTATCGCTGGCAGGGGGGGGTGGCTACACCTTC.

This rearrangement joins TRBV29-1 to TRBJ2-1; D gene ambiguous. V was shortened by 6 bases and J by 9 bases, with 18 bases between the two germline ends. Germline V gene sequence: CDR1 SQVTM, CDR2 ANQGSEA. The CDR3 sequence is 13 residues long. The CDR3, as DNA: TGCAGCGTGCCAAGGGTTACGGTCGGTGAGCAGTTCTTC. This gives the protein CSVPRVTVGEQFF.

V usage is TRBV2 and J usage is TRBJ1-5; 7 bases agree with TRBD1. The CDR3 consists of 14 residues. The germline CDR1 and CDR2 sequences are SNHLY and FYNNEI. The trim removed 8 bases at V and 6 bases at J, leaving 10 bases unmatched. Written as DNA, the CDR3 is TGTGCCAGCGGGGCCGGACAGGCAGGTCAGCCCCAGCATTTT. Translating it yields CASGAGQAGQPQHF.

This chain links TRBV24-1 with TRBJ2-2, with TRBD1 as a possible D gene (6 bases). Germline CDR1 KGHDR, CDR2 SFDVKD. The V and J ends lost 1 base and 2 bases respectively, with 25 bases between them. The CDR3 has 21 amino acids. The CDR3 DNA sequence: TGTGCCACCAGTGATTTCCGATCGACAGGTGAACAAGGCTTCAACACCGGGGAGCTGTTTTTT. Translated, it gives CATSDFRSTGEQGFNTGELFF.

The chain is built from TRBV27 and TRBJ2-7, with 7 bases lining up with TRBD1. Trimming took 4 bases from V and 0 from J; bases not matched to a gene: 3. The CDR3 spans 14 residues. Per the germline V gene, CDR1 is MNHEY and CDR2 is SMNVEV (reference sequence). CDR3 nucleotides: TGTGCCAGCAGTTCGACAGGGACCTCCTACGAGCAGTACTTC. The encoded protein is CASSSTGTSYEQYF.

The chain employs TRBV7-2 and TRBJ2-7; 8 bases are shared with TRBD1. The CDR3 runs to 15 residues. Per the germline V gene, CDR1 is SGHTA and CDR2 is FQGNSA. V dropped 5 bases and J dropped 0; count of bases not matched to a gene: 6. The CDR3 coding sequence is TGTGCCAGCAGCCCCGGACAGGGCCTCTCCTACGAGCAGTACTTC. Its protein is CASSPGQGLSYEQYF.

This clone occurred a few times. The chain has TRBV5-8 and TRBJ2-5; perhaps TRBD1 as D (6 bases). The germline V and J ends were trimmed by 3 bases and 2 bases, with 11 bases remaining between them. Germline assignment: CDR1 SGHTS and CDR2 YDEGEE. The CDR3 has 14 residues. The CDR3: CASSSGHLQETQYF. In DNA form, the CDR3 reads TGTGCCAGCAGCTCGGGACACTTGCAAGAGACCCAGTACTTC.